The clone carrying this T cell receptor beta chain was seen a single time. These data are taken from a study of CD8+ T cells in alopecia areata. Trimming took 0 bases from V and 5 from J, leaving 13 bases between them. CDR1 and CDR2 (germline): LGHNA, YSLEER. This CDR3 has 15 amino acids. Isolated RNA was reverse transcribed into cDNA used as the sequencing template. The assay was immunoSEQ multiplex PCR, and TCRdb's table has in-frame clones only and misses some. Of about 160,000 clones listed, roughly two thirds are singletons. Treatment denoted: oral pan-JAK inhibitor, 5-10 mg twice daily. Researchers picked out CD4+ and CD8+ T cells from PBMCs by sorting.

The receptor's source is a human donor with alopecia areata. Sequences were derived from CD4+ T cells sorted from blood, sampled at week 4, from a patient treated with tofacitinib. The rearrangement uses TRBV4-3 and TRBJ1-1; D possibly corresponds to TRBD1 (5 bases). CDR3 protein: CASSQESRGWTEAFF. CDR3 sequence (DNA): TGCGCCAGCAGCCAAGAGTCTAGGGGTTGGACTGAAGCTTTCTTT.